The 22 T cell receptor beta chains presented below share a single source sample, sequenced in a study of human T cells and chemical hapten exposure. Stated time point: patch test 1, 2 weeks after DPC sensitization. Specified treatment: therapeutic diphenylcyclopropenone sensitization with weekly scalp DPC. TCRdb reanalysed the RACE reads using MiXCR and keeps one entry per CDR3 protein. The data hold approximately 340,000 distinct CDR3 sequences, with around 7% observed a single time. The material sequenced was whole blood, taken in connection with sensitization to the hapten diphenylcyclopropenone (DPC). The receptors derive from a woman aged 18-30 years with alopecia areata. Some clones in this sample may be carry-over from other donors' samples.

The chain links TRBV27 to TRBJ2-1; the match to TRBD2 covers 10 bases. V lost 4 bases and J lost 9; bases outside the gene matches: 21. Per germline, CDR1 MNHEY and CDR2 SMNVEV (reference sequence). CDR3 length: 19 amino acids. The CDR3 reads CASSSLAGALKPQAGEQFF. The CDR3 region has the DNA TGTGCCAGCAGTTCCCTAGCGGGGGCCCTGAAACCCCAAGCTGGTGAGCAGTTCTTC.

The V call is TRBV18, the J call TRBJ2-1; D may be TRBD1 (7 bases). CDR3 length: 16 amino acids. With 0 bases removed from V and 7 bases from J, the gap between germline ends came to 16 bases. CDR1 KGHSH and CDR2 LQKENI come from the germline V gene. This CDR3 is CASSPPFQAGGNEQFF. The CDR3 nucleotides are TGTGCCAGCTCACCACCGTTTCAGGCAGGGGGGAATGAGCAGTTCTTC.

The rearrangement uses TRBV6-4 and TRBJ2-2, with 8 bases that match TRBD1. V lost 7 bases to trimming and J lost 3 bases; unmatched junction nucleotides: 4. Germline V gene sequence: CDR1 MRHNA, CDR2 SNTAGT. There are 14 residues in the CDR3. This CDR3 is CASTPGQDTGELFF. The CDR3 nucleotides are TGTGCCAGCACCCCGGGACAGGACACCGGGGAGCTGTTTTTT.

The V call is TRBV6-1, the J call TRBJ1-1, with a possible D match to TRBD1 (6 bases). CDR1 MNHNS and CDR2 SASEGT come from the germline V gene. The V end lost 1 base, the J end lost 0 bases, and 9 bases lay between the germline ends. The CDR3 sequence is 15 residues long. CDR3 protein: CASSEGRGMNTEAFF. The CDR3 nucleotides read TGTGCCAGCAGTGAAGGCAGGGGAATGAACACTGAAGCTTTCTTT.

The chain has TRBV24-1 and TRBJ2-2, with 7 positions matching TRBD1. Germline V gene data show CDR1 as KGHDR and CDR2 as SFDVKD. The length of the CDR3 is 15 residues. Unmatched junction bases numbered 3, after V lost 3 bases and J lost 3 bases. In DNA, the CDR3 is TGTGCCACCAGTGATAATACAGGGGACACCGGGGAGCTGTTTTTT. Translation gives CATSDNTGDTGELFF.

This chain connects TRBV6-5 to TRBJ1-6; 7 nucleotides line up with TRBD1. Trimming removed 10 bases from V and 7 bases from J; junction bases left unmatched: 13. Germline lookup yields CDR1 MNHEY and CDR2 SVGAGI. CDR3 length: 15 residues. The CDR3 coding sequence is TGTGCCACCCGGACAGGCATGACTCGGAATTCACCCCTCCACTTT. Its protein is CATRTGMTRNSPLHF.

This clonotype was picked up a small number of times. The rearrangement links TRBV6-2 or TRBV6-3 to TRBJ1-1, with D perhaps matching TRBD1 (6 bases). The CDR3 is 15 amino acids. The germline gives CDR1 MNHEY, CDR2 SVGEGT. Trimming removed 2 bases from V and 6 bases from J, with 16 bases in between. CDR3 amino acids: CASSYADSRGAEAFF. CDR3 nucleotides: TGTGCCAGCAGTTACGCGGACAGCCGGGGGGCTGAAGCTTTCTTT.

This clonotype was seen a few times. V is TRBV27 and J is TRBJ2-2; D is unclear. This CDR3 is 13 amino acids long. Germline CDR1 is MNHEY and CDR2 is SMNVEV (reference sequence). Trimming left V 4 bases short and J 5 bases short, with 8 bases between. The CDR3, as DNA: TGTGCCAGCAGTTCCTCCGGGACCGGGGAGCTGTTTTTT. Translating gives CASSSSGTGELFF.

The chain links TRBV5-6 to TRBJ1-2, with D tentatively TRBD1 (6 bases). The CDR3 spans 15 residues. The V end lost 3 bases, the J end lost 8 bases, and 20 bases lay between the germline ends. CDR1 and CDR2 (germline): SGHDT, YYEEEE. The CDR3 DNA reads TGTGCCAGCAGCTCCCCGCGTGGGGGCCTGGGAGGCTACACCTTC. The encoded protein is CASSSPRGGLGGYTF.

This chain uses TRBV6-1 with TRBJ1-5; D unresolved. The germline gives CDR1 MNHNS, CDR2 SASEGT. The V end was cut by 8 bases, the J end by 0 bases, with 5 bases between. The CDR3 extends over 12 amino acids. CDR3 DNA sequence: TGTGCCAGCCAACATAGCAATCAGCCCCAGCATTTT. Translated, it gives CASQHSNQPQHF.

This clonotype was seen ten or more times. The rearrangement joins TRBV5-1 to TRBJ2-2, with 12 bases matching TRBD1. In germline, CDR1 is SGHRS, CDR2 YFSETQ. There are 18 residues in the CDR3. Unmatched junction bases numbered 7, after V lost 4 bases and J lost 0 bases. For the CDR3, the DNA is TGCGCCAGCAGCGGGGACAGGGGGCAGCCCTCGAACACCGGGGAGCTGTTTTTT. Translation: CASSGDRGQPSNTGELFF.

This clonotype was observed at least ten times. This chain links TRBV6-2 or TRBV6-3 with TRBJ2-3; no reliable D call. Between the trimmed V and J ends, which lost 2 bases and 0 bases, there was a span of 6 bases. This CDR3 contains 14 residues. CDR1 and CDR2 from the germline V gene are MNHEY and SVGEGT. The DNA for the CDR3 is TGTGCCAGCAGTTACCCCGTCAGCACAGATACGCAGTATTTT. This codes for CASSYPVSTDTQYF.

This clonotype was seen at least ten times. V is TRBV5-1 and J is TRBJ2-2; 14 bases match TRBD2. V was pared by 7 bases and J by 6 bases, with 5 bases of the junction left unmatched. The CDR3 totals 15 residues. Germline lookup yields CDR1 SGHRS and CDR2 YFSETQ. CDR3 DNA sequence: TGCGCCAGCTCCGGACTAGCGGGGGGACCCGGGGAGCTGTTTTTT. Encoded protein: CASSGLAGGPGELFF.

This clonotype was seen a handful of times. The chain has TRBV29-1 and TRBJ1-4, with 7 nucleotides matching TRBD1. The V segment lost 4 bases and the J segment 6 bases; nucleotides outside the gene matches: 8. The V gene's germline CDR1 is SQVTM and CDR2 ANQGSEA. The CDR3 contains 14 residues. In DNA, the CDR3 is TGCAGCGTTGCTCACAGGGGAGTGGATGAAAAACTGTTTTTT. It yields the protein CSVAHRGVDEKLFF.

This clonotype has just a few counts. The rearrangement joins TRBV4-3 to TRBJ1-2; 8 bases map to TRBD1. V was pared by 0 bases and J by 8 bases, with 8 bases of the junction left unmatched. Germline V gives CDR1 LGHNA, CDR2 YSLEER. The CDR3 loop spans 15 amino acids. In DNA form, the CDR3 reads TGCGCCAGCAGCCAAGATGACGCGGGACAGGACGGCTACACCTTC. This codes for CASSQDDAGQDGYTF.

This clonotype was found a few times. This chain links TRBV28 with TRBJ2-3; D unclear. V was shortened by 2 bases and J by 2 bases, with 5 bases between the two germline ends. Germline-derived CDR1 and CDR2 are MDHEN and SYDVKM. The CDR3 sequence is 13 residues long. The CDR3: CASSLPDTDTQYF. The CDR3 coding sequence is TGTGCCAGCAGTTTACCGGACACAGATACGCAGTATTTT.

In its sample, this clonotype was seen a few times. The CDR3: CASLAGDYNEQFF. As DNA, the CDR3 is TGTGCCAGTCTAGCGGGAGACTACAATGAGCAGTTCTTC. The J gene is TRBJ2-1, the V gene TRBV6-6, with 10 positions matching TRBD2. Looked up from germline, CDR1 is MNHNY and CDR2 is SVGAGI (reference sequence). The CDR3 is made up of 13 amino acids. Germline trimming cut 9 bases from V and 3 bases from J; bases unmatched to any gene: 2.

This clonotype was counted a few times. The V and J genes are TRBV7-8 and TRBJ1-1, with TRBD1 matching over 8 bases. The CDR3 runs to 14 residues. Germline V lookup: CDR1 SGHVS, CDR2 FQNEAQ. Trimming cost V 4 bases and J 4 bases; bases outside gene matches: 5. The CDR3 spells CASSSQGAGTEAFF. The CDR3 coding sequence is TGTGCCAGCAGCTCCCAGGGGGCGGGCACTGAAGCTTTCTTT.

There are a few counts of this clonotype. V usage is TRBV25-1 and J usage is TRBJ2-1, with D unclear. V was trimmed by 2 bases and J by 3 bases, leaving 5 bases between them. The CDR3 sequence is 13 residues long. Germline V gives CDR1 MGHDK, CDR2 SYGVNS. CDR3 amino acids: CASSEANYNEQFF. In DNA form, the CDR3 reads TGTGCCAGCAGTGAAGCCAACTACAATGAGCAGTTCTTC.

In this sample, this clonotype turned up many times. The CDR3 nucleotides are TGTGCCAGCAGGGGGGGCACAGATACGCAGTATTTT. Its protein is CASRGGTDTQYF. V is TRBV6-5 and J is TRBJ2-3; D tentatively reads TRBD1 or TRBD2 (5 bases each). CDR3 length: 12 residues. CDR1 and CDR2 (germline): MNHEY, SVGAGI. The ends were cut back, 6 bases at V and 1 base at J, with 5 bases in the middle.

This chain uses TRBV7-9 with TRBJ1-1; D unclear. The V gene's germline CDR1 is SEHNR and CDR2 FQNEAQ (reference sequence). V was pared by 3 bases and J by 0 bases, with 8 bases between. CDR3 length equals 14 residues. DNA for the CDR3: TGTGCCAGCAGCTTTGCGGCCTTGAACACTGAAGCTTTCTTT. Encoded protein: CASSFAALNTEAFF.

Comments on this clonotype: A junction end diverges from the germline sequence, so it may reflect a read error. The CDR3 reads CASSIATGAGTDTQYF. The DNA for the CDR3 is TGTGCCAGCAGCATAGCCACAGGGGCCGGCACAGATACGCAGTATTTT. The rearrangement uses TRBV7-2 and TRBJ2-3, with 7 positions matching TRBD1. Per the germline V gene, CDR1 is SGHTA and CDR2 is FQGNSA. This CDR3 spans 16 amino acids.